This TCR beta chain was documented in a study of Graves' ophthalmopathy and Graves' hyperthyroidism. PBMCs originated in approximately 9.1 ml of fresh peripheral blood. Amplified TCR beta CDR3 regions were obtained using RNA transcripts as template. RT-PCR was first run with HTBI primers, then multiplex PCR in a second round. TCRdb processed the multiplex PCR reads anew with MiXCR; each CDR3 protein has one entry. The data hold around 600,000 distinct CDR3 sequences, with roughly two fifths observed a single time. The CDR3 covers 13 residues. Germline loops: CDR1 MGHDK, CDR2 SYGVNS. Trimming left V 4 bases short and J 4 bases short, with 10 bases between. In this sample, this clonotype turned up once.

The chain has TRBV25-1 and TRBJ2-5, with TRBD1 as a possible D gene (5 bases). Specimen: peripheral blood. The source is an adult man with Graves' ophthalmopathy. The CDR3 region has the DNA TGTGCCAGCAGTGTTCCAGGGCGAGAGACCCAGTACTTC. It is translated as CASSVPGRETQYF.